The T cell receptor (beta chain) described here comes from a study of Graves' ophthalmopathy and Graves' hyperthyroidism. At the level of the study: Absence of ophthalmopathy within 18 months of follow-up defined stable hyperthyroidism. Study observations and caveats: Detection in blood was also observed for most expanded thyroid clonotypes above 0.001 frequency. At approximately 70% sensitivity and over 72% specificity, the model predicted progression of the ophthalmopathy.

RNA transcripts were the source from which TCR beta CDR3 regions were amplified. Amplification began with first-round RT-PCR using HTBI primers, then second-round multiplex PCR was performed. MiXCR, run by TCRdb on the multiplex PCR reads, gives a single entry per CDR3 protein. The sample lists more than 1,000,000 distinct CDR3 sequences, 35% to 45% occurring once. The hyperthyroidism patients, aged 18 to 65, had been newly diagnosed, with under 2 months' duration. V was cut by 3 bases and J by 5 bases, with 8 bases left in between. Germline assignment: CDR1 SEHNR and CDR2 FQNEAQ (reference sequence). This CDR3 is 12 amino acids long. For this clonotype: Its target is not known.

This TCR derives from an adult man with Graves' hyperthyroidism. V usage is TRBV7-9 and J usage is TRBJ2-7; D is unclear. Sequencing used peripheral blood or thyroid tissue (not recorded which). CDR3 region: CASSFLADEQYF. CDR3 in DNA: TGTGCCAGCAGCTTTTTGGCCGACGAGCAGTACTTC.